A selection of T cell receptor beta chains follows, all from one sample in a study of identical twins. TCRdb re-called the 5' RACE reads with MiXCR, one entry per CDR3 protein. The sample has some 900,000 distinct CDR3 sequences, 9% to 15% seen once; the top ten hold roughly 1.6%. This sample also belongs to another study, concerning yellow fever vaccine responses in identical twins.

Sequencing was done on a sample of PBMCs. The receptor set was obtained from a woman in her late teens or twenties in good health. CDR3s include the opening cysteine and the closing phenylalanine or tryptophan. The D gene is left open where the match is weak. The size of a clone is reported for some rows only, either as once, few or many, or as a class for expanded clones.

V gene	J gene	D gene	clone size	CDR3 protein	CDR3 DNA
TRBV24-1	TRBJ2-1	.	many	CAASGSYNEQFF	TGTGCCGCCAGCGGGTCCTACAATGAGCAGTTCTTC
TRBV27	TRBJ1-1	TRBD1	few	CASSWDRGDEAFF	TGTGCCAGCAGTTGGGACAGAGGAGATGAAGCTTTCTTT
TRBV27	TRBJ1-1	.	few	CASSLGAGFTEAFF	TGTGCCAGCAGTTTAGGTGCAGGGTTCACTGAAGCTTTCTTT
TRBV10-1	TRBJ2-1	TRBD1	few	CASSTGTGRVEQFF	TGCGCCAGCAGTACCGGGACAGGGCGGGTTGAGCAGTTCTTC
TRBV3-1	TRBJ1-2	.	few	CASSQDWAYVRGNLDYGYTF	TGTGCCAGCAGCCAAGATTGGGCTTATGTTAGGGGGAACCTAGACTATGGCTACACCTTC
TRBV5-1	TRBJ2-7	TRBD2	few	CASSWGLADSYEQYF	TGCGCCAGCAGCTGGGGACTAGCGGACTCCTACGAGCAGTACTTC
TRBV29-1	TRBJ2-5	TRBD2	many	CSVVRTSGQETQYF	TGCAGCGTTGTGAGGACTAGCGGCCAAGAGACCCAGTACTTC
TRBV20-1	TRBJ2-3	.	few	CSARSSSPSTDTQYF	TGCAGTGCCCGATCATCATCCCCTAGCACAGATACGCAGTATTTT
TRBV4-1	TRBJ2-1	.	once	CASSQFGLGPHEQFF	TGCGCCAGCAGCCAGTTTGGGCTAGGGCCACATGAGCAGTTCTTC
TRBV12-3/TRBV12-4	TRBJ2-7	.	many	CATTREGAREQYF	TGTGCCACCACCCGGGAAGGGGCCAGGGAGCAGTACTTC
TRBV29-1	TRBJ2-2	TRBD1	few	CSVSKGAGGELFF	TGCAGCGTTAGCAAGGGGGCTGGCGGGGAGCTGTTTTTT
TRBV5-1	TRBJ1-2	.	.	CASSLEAGINYGYTF	TGCGCCAGCAGCTTGGAAGCAGGAATAAACTATGGCTACACCTTC
TRBV12-3/TRBV12-4	TRBJ2-2	.	many	CASCRESYGELFF	TGTGCCAGCTGCCGGGAATCGTACGGGGAGCTGTTTTTT
TRBV6-5	TRBJ2-3	.	many	CASRLANTQYF	TGTGCCAGCAGGCTAGCAAATACGCAGTATTTT